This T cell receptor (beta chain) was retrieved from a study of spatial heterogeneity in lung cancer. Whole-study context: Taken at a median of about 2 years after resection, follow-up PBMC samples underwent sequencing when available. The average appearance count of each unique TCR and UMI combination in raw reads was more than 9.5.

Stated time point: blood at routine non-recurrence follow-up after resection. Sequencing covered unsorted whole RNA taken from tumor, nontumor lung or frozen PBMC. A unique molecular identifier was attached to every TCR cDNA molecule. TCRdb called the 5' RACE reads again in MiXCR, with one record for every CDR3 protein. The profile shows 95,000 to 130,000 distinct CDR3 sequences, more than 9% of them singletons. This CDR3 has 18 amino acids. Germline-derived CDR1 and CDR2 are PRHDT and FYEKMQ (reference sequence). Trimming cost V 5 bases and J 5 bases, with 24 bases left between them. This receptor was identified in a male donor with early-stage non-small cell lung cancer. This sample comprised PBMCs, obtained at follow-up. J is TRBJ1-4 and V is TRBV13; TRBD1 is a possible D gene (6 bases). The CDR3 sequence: CASSLSLGTLHRNEKLFF. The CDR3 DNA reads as TGTGCCAGCAGCCTTTCCCTCGGGACACTTCATAGAAATGAAAAACTGTTTTTT.